Here is one T cell receptor (beta chain) with its context. The data originate from a study of shared clonotypes between healthy human individuals. Across the whole study: Each donor had three CD4 naive, three CD4 memory, two CD8 naive and one CD8 memory plate.

Sequencing used immunoSEQ multiplex PCR; TCRdb keeps in-frame clones, though not all of them. Of 600,000 to 750,000 clones listed, 72% are singletons. This CDR3 has 15 amino acids. V was clipped by 5 bases and J by 1 base, with 12 bases between them. Germline values: CDR1 SGHTA, CDR2 FQGNSA. Sequenced input: memory CD4+ T cells sorted from blood. Subset meaning: CD45RA-negative fraction. The J gene is TRBJ1-3, the V gene TRBV7-2; TRBD1 might be the D (5 bases). The source of this sequence is a woman aged 25 to 39 in good health. The CDR3 coding sequence is TGTGCCAGCAGCCCAGCAGGGACGTCTGGAAACACCATATATTTT. Its protein product is CASSPAGTSGNTIYF.